This T cell receptor beta chain was documented in a study of blood T cells in healthy people across ages. The authors ran a second PCR of roughly 7 to 11 cycles using a sample-barcoded 5' primer and a J-beta primer mix. Each CDR3 protein is one row after TCRdb ran MiXCR on the 5' RACE reads. Here the sample spans 1 million or so distinct CDR3 sequences, approximately 25% being singletons. CDR1 SNHLY and CDR2 FYNNEI come from the germline V gene. Trimming took off 3 bases at V and 4 bases at J, with 9 bases between the two ends. There are 13 residues in the CDR3. These records were also assigned to another study, of T cells of mothers and their children.

The chain carries TRBV2 and TRBJ1-2; the D gene is possibly TRBD1 (5 bases). The receptor was isolated from a girl aged 2 to 10 in good health. Material: blood. The CDR3 nucleotides read TGTGCCAGCAGTGACACAGGAACCTATGGCTACACCTTC. The encoded protein is CASSDTGTYGYTF.